This entry is about one TCR beta chain. Its antigen is not known. This entry comes from a study of shared clonotypes between healthy human individuals. Broader study findings: Shared clonotypes: approximately 4.5% naive CD4, under 4% naive CD8, around 2.2% memory CD4, more than 0.3% memory CD8. Relative to clonotypes present in all four donors, those not shared had lower generation probabilities.

Sequencing was performed with immunoSEQ multiplex PCR; in TCRdb, only in-frame clones are kept and a portion is missing. This sample has about 1.5 million clones, with over 95% found just once. With V trimmed by 5 bases and J by 4 bases, 3 bases remained unmatched. The CDR3 covers 14 residues. Germline V gene data show CDR1 as SGHAT and CDR2 as FQNNGV. The study separated CD4+ cells into CD45RA+ naive and CD45RA-negative memory subsets. This receptor was identified in a man aged 25 to 45 in good health. The material sequenced was naive CD4+ T cells sorted from blood. This sample's subset: CD45RA+ positively selected. The chain couples TRBV11-2 to TRBJ2-5; 11 bases agree with TRBD2. The CDR3 here is CASSPTSGTETQYF. CDR3 nucleotide sequence: TGTGCCAGCAGCCCGACTAGCGGGACAGAGACCCAGTACTTC.